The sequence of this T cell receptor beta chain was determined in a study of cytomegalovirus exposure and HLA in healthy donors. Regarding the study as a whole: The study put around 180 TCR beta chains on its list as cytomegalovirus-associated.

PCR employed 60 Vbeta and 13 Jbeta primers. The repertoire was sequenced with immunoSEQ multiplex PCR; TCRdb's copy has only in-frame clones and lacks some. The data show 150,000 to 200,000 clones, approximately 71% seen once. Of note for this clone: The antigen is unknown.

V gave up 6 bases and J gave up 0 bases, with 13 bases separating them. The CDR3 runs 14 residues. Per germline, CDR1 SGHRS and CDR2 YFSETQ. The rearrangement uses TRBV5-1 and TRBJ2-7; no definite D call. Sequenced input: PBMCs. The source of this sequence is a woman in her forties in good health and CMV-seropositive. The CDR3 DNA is TGCGCCAGCACCCCTGACTTCAGCTCCTACGAGCAGTACTTC. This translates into CASTPDFSSYEQYF.